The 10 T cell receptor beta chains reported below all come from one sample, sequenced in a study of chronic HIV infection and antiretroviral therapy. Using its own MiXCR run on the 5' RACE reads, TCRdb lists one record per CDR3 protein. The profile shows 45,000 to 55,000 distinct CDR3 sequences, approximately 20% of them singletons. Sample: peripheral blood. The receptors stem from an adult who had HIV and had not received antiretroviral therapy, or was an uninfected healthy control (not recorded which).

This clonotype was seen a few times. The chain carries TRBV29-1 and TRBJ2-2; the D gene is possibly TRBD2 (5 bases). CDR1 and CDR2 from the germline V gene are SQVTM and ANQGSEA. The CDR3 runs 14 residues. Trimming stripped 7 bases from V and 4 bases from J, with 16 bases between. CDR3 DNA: TGCAGCGGTCTTCGCCGGGGTAGCACCGGGGAGCTGTTTTTT. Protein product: CSGLRRGSTGELFF.

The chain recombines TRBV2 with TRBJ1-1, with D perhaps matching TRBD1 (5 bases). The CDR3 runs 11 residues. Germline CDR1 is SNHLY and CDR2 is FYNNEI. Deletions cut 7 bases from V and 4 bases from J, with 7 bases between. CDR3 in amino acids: CASKGSTEAFF. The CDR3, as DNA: TGTGCCAGCAAGGGGAGCACTGAAGCTTTCTTT.

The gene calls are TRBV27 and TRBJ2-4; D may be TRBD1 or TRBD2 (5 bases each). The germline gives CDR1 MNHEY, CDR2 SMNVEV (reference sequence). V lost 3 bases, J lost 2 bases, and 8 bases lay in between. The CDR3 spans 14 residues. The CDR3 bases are TGTGCCAGCAGTTTCGGGACCTCCAAAAACATTCAGTACTTC. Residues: CASSFGTSKNIQYF.

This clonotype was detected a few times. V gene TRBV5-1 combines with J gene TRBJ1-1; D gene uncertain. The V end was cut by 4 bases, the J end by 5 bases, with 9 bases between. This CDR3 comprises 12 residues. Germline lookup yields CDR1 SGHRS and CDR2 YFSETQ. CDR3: CASSTPGTEAFF. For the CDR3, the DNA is TGCGCCAGCAGCACTCCCGGGACTGAAGCTTTCTTT.

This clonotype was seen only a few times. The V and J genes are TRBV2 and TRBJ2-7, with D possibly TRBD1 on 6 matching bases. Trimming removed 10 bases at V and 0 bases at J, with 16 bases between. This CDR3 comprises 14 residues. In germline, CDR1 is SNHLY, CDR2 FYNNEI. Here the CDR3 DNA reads TGTGCCATTATGAGGACAGCTGACTCCTACGAGCAGTACTTC. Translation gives CAIMRTADSYEQYF.

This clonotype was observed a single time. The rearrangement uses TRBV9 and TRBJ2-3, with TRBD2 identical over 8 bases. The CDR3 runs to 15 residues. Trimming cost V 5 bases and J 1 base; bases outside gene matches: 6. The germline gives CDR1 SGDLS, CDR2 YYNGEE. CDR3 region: CASSSGGQRTDTQYF. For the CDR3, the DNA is TGTGCCAGCAGTTCGGGGGGGCAGCGCACAGATACGCAGTATTTT.

For the CDR3, the DNA is TGCGCCAGCAGCCAAGCTAGGAGGACAGGGGGAGGAGAAAACATTCAGTACTTC. Translation: CASSQARRTGGGENIQYF. The rearrangement joins TRBV4-1 to TRBJ2-4, with 10 bases fitting TRBD1. Germline trimming cut 1 base from V and 5 bases from J; bases unmatched to any gene: 11. From germline, CDR1 is MGHRA and CDR2 YSYEKL. The CDR3 spans 18 residues.

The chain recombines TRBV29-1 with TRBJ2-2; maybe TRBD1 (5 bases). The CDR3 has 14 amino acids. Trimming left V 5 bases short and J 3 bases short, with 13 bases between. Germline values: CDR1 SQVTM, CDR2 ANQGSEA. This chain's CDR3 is CSVLGRRDTGELFF. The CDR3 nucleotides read TGCAGCGTTCTGGGGCGACGCGACACCGGGGAGCTGTTTTTT.

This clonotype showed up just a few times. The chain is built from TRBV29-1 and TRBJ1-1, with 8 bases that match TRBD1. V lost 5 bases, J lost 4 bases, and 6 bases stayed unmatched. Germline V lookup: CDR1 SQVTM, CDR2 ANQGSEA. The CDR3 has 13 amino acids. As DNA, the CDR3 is TGCAGCGTTCAGCAGGGGGCAATCACTGAAGCTTTCTTT. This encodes CSVQQGAITEAFF.

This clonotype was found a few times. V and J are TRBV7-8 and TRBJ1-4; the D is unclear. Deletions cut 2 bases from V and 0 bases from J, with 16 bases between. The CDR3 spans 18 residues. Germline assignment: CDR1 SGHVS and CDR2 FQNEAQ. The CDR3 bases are TGTGCCAGCAGCTTACAGCCGGGAGGGATCGCAACTAATGAAAAACTGTTTTTT. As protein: CASSLQPGGIATNEKLFF.